This TCR beta chain was sequenced during a study of blood T cell repertoires in COVID-19 (dated by TCRdb to between 2020 and 2021). Study-level background: The collaborator samples originated in the United States, Italy and Spain and spanned the acute and convalescent phases of COVID-19. The material from the prospective study consisted of cDNA or gDNA derived from T cells, B-cell-depleted T cells, or PBMCs. Subjects who had been exposed to COVID-19, were actively infected with it, or had recovered from it provided the deeply sampled blood TCRbeta repertoires that made up the dataset. A freely available public database, intended as a resource for researchers studying the immune response to SARS-CoV-2, is where the repertoires were released. The samples were drawn from two sources: the first 160 participants of the ongoing ImmuneRACE study, and over 1,000 subjects contributed by 6 global collaborators. A de-identified subject ID, COVID-19 status, age in years and sex were almost always included in the sample metadata. Where available, HLA class I and class II types were obtained from metadata supplied by the sample provider rather than from assay-based typing. Here is what the overall study found, with its caveats: The quantity of clinical and demographic metadata differed by source and by participant and was supplied without curation.

The germline V gene gives CDR1 as SGDLS and CDR2 as YYNGEE. The CDR3 runs 14 residues from the cysteine to the phenylalanine. The only DNA kept is the CDR3, 42 bases in frame from the first base. The V end loses 4 bases and the J end loses 5 bases, and a stretch of 10 bases separates them. For this clone: Its antigen is still unknown. No per-base quality is available; no much larger clone lies one base away.

The immunoSEQ Assay, a bias-controlled multiplex PCR, was used to amplify TCRbeta CDR3 regions from genomic DNA. On the authors' methods: Within the assay, amplification of reference gene primers was used to estimate how many nucleated cells each sample contained. Sequence reads were collapsed and filtered to measure the absolute abundance of every unique TCRbeta CDR3 rearrangement. For each sample, productive Simpson clonality was calculated by taking the square root of Simpson's diversity index across productive rearrangements. The immuneACCESS repertoire file appears here via TCRdb, limited to in-frame rearrangements. These files lack a portion of the clones; in checked studies, under half of the deficit traces to unresolved V genes, and the cause of the others is not known. V and J calls and clone size come straight from that table; D and trimming were deduced from the DNA. The sample table contains about 380,000 clones; only one count was recorded for roughly 85% of them. Of the sample, 3.5% to 4% falls within the top ten clones.

Collaborating institutions collected whole blood in K2EDTA tubes following their own protocols. For TCRbeta analysis, collaborators shipped samples as frozen whole blood, isolated PBMCs, or DNA extracted from either of those sample types. The receptor's source is a woman between 18 and 29 years old with acute or convalescent COVID-19. The rearranged chain carries TRBV9 and TRBJ1-6; possibly the D gene is TRBD1, per 6 matching bases. Sequences were obtained from peripheral blood. The CDR3 amino acid sequence is: CASSPWTDNSPLHF. The bases read TGTGCCAGCAGCCCCTGGACAGATAATTCACCCCTCCACTTT.